Presented here are 15 T cell receptor beta chains from one specimen sequenced in a study of patients and donors after allogeneic stem cell transplantation. Each CDR3 protein is one row after TCRdb ran MiXCR on the RT-PCR reads. Among about 160,000 distinct CDR3 sequences listed, about two fifths were seen once. Material for sequencing was blood, either unsorted or a sorted T cell fraction (not recorded which). The receptors here all came from a human donor who was either an allogeneic HSCT recipient or a stem cell or donor lymphocyte infusion donor (not recorded which). It is not recorded whose cells these are; they may come from a transplant donor.

The V gene is TRBV5-1, the J gene TRBJ2-5, with D unresolved. Germline V gives CDR1 SGHRS, CDR2 YFSETQ. Trimming shortened V by 0 bases and J by 5 bases, and 11 bases separated the two germline ends. This CDR3 has 14 residues. CDR3 nucleotide sequence: TGCGCCAGCAGCTTGGAATTGGTCAGGGAGACCCAGTACTTC. Its translation is CASSLELVRETQYF.

V usage is TRBV20-1 and J usage is TRBJ2-1; 11 positions match TRBD2. The germline gives CDR1 DFQATT, CDR2 SNEGSKA (reference sequence). The ends lost 6 bases at V and 4 bases at J; junction bases unmatched: 5. This CDR3 region has 14 residues. The CDR3 DNA follows: TGCAGTGCCCCGGGACTAGCGGTGTACAATGAGCAGTTCTTC. Translation gives CSAPGLAVYNEQFF.

The rearrangement joins TRBV7-2 to TRBJ1-4; D unclear. Between the trimmed V and J ends, which lost 3 bases and 1 base, there was a span of 9 bases. Germline lookup yields CDR1 SGHTA and CDR2 FQGNSA. CDR3 length: 15 residues. The CDR3: CASSFDGQTNEKLFF. In DNA form, the CDR3 reads TGTGCCAGCAGCTTTGACGGGCAAACTAATGAAAAACTGTTTTTT.

V gene TRBV9 combines with J gene TRBJ1-1, with D possibly being TRBD1 (5 bases). This CDR3 spans 11 amino acids. Germline CDR1 SGDLS, CDR2 YYNGEE. V dropped 4 bases and J dropped 8 bases, with 9 bases sitting between them. The CDR3 sequence is CASSRGREAFF. CDR3 nucleotides: TGTGCCAGCAGCCGGGGCCGCGAAGCTTTCTTT.

This clonotype was observed a handful of times. The chain has TRBV9 and TRBJ1-6; TRBD1 aligns across 7 bases. Trimming at V came to 5 bases and at J to 4 bases, leaving 3 bases not matched to a gene. There are 14 residues in the CDR3. In germline, CDR1 is SGDLS, CDR2 YYNGEE. CDR3 residues: CASSRDSYNSPLHF. Here the CDR3 DNA reads TGTGCCAGCAGTCGGGACAGTTATAATTCACCCCTCCACTTT.

This clonotype was recorded only once. The chain employs TRBV20-1 and TRBJ2-7; TRBD1 matches at 7 bases. Looked up from germline, CDR1 is DFQATT and CDR2 is SNEGSKA (reference sequence). Unmatched junction bases numbered 13, after V lost 6 bases and J lost 2 bases. This CDR3 region has 15 residues. Here the CDR3 reads CSAELPGQVPYEQYF. The DNA for the CDR3 is TGCAGTGCCGAACTACCAGGACAGGTGCCCTACGAGCAGTACTTC.

The V call is TRBV7-2, the J call TRBJ2-1; no reliable D call. The CDR3 is made up of 14 amino acids. Germline CDR1 SGHTA, CDR2 FQGNSA. Trimming removed 3 bases at V and 6 bases at J, with 12 bases between. The CDR3 DNA follows: TGTGCCAGCAGCTTCCCGGCAGGCCCCAATGAGCAGTTCTTC. Translating it yields CASSFPAGPNEQFF.

The chain's CDR3 is CASSQGMGSSPLHF. CDR3 nucleotide sequence: TGTGCCAGCAGCCAAGGTATGGGTAGCTCACCCCTCCACTTT. This rearrangement joins TRBV3-1 to TRBJ1-6, with D uncertain. The ends were cut back, 1 base at V and 10 bases at J, with 11 bases in the middle. Germline assignment: CDR1 LGHDT and CDR2 YNNKEL (reference sequence). This CDR3 is built from 14 residues.

Only a few counts were recorded for this clonotype. In nucleotides, the CDR3 is TGTGCCACCGGGGGGGACAGCAATCAGCCCCAGCATTTT. Protein product: CATGGDSNQPQHF. This chain links TRBV24-1 with TRBJ1-5; D may be TRBD1 (5 bases). V shed 9 bases and J shed 1 base, with 9 bases lying between them. Germline-derived CDR1 and CDR2 are KGHDR and SFDVKD. The length of the CDR3 is 13 residues.

V usage is TRBV19 and J usage is TRBJ1-2; TRBD1 is a possible D gene (5 bases). The germline V gene encodes CDR1 LNHDA and CDR2 SQIVND (reference sequence). V was trimmed by 10 bases and J by 4 bases, leaving 13 bases between them. This CDR3 contains 12 residues. The CDR3 loop is CATLSGAYGYTF. For the CDR3, the DNA is TGTGCCACTCTCTCCGGGGCCTATGGCTACACCTTC.

In this sample, this clonotype turned up many times. The chain uses TRBV28 and TRBJ1-1; D gene uncertain. CDR3 length: 12 residues. The germline V gene encodes CDR1 MDHEN and CDR2 SYDVKM. Between the trimmed V and J ends, which lost 5 bases and 7 bases, there was a span of 11 bases. The CDR3 region is CASSPGEVEAFF. The CDR3 bases are TGTGCCAGCAGTCCCGGGGAGGTTGAAGCTTTCTTT.

J is TRBJ1-3 and V is TRBV5-1, with a tentative D call TRBD1 (6 bases). The CDR3 runs 16 residues. The ends were cut back, 4 bases at V and 0 bases at J, with 14 bases in the middle. Germline lookup yields CDR1 SGHRS and CDR2 YFSETQ. CDR3 bases: TGCGCCAGCAGCAAGAGACAGGCGATCTCTGGAAACACCATATATTTT. Amino acids: CASSKRQAISGNTIYF.

The table lists this clonotype with a few counts. V is TRBV10-2 and J is TRBJ2-3; 8 bases fit TRBD2. V shed 5 bases and J 5 bases; nucleotides not matched to a gene: 9. This CDR3 is built from 15 residues. Germline assignment: CDR1 WSHSY and CDR2 SAAADI. The CDR3 protein is CASSREGPGKDTQYF. The CDR3 DNA reads as TGCGCCAGCAGTCGGGAGGGACCCGGGAAAGATACGCAGTATTTT.

The chain carries TRBV10-3 and TRBJ2-2, with D possibly TRBD1 on 6 matching bases. The CDR3 covers 14 residues. Trimming shortened V by 8 bases and J by 5 bases, and 15 bases separated the two germline ends. The V gene's germline CDR1 is ENHRY and CDR2 SYGVKD. The CDR3, as DNA: TGTGCCATCGCCGAGCTAGGACAGACCGGGGAGCTGTTTTTT. It translates to CAIAELGQTGELFF.

This rearrangement joins TRBV14 to TRBJ2-7; D might be TRBD1 (6 bases). Germline assignment: CDR1 SGHDN and CDR2 FVKESK. This CDR3 is built from 16 residues. The germline V and J ends were trimmed by 0 bases and 2 bases, with 14 bases remaining between them. CDR3 in amino acids: CASSQDWGRDTYEQYF. DNA for the CDR3: TGTGCCAGCAGCCAAGATTGGGGGCGTGATACCTACGAGCAGTACTTC.